A single TCR beta chain is shown here with its context. The antigen remains undetermined. The sample is drawn from a study of T cells in localized non-small cell lung cancer. This table comes from immunoSEQ multiplex PCR, and its TCRdb copy is limited to in-frame clones, with some not included. The table includes 20,000 to 30,000 clones, about 86% detected once. V was shortened by 1 base and J by 8 bases, with 11 bases between the two germline ends. From germline, CDR1 is SGHDN and CDR2 FVKESK. The CDR3 has 13 amino acids. General study results and limits: Tumor trailed uninvolved adjacent lung in T cell clonality, which peaked there. Adjacent lung exhibited a median of 57 among the 100 most abundant tumor clones. Elevated circulating T cell density in blood was associated with longer overall survival.

This rearrangement joins TRBV14 to TRBJ1-2, with TRBD1 as a possible D gene (6 bases). Here the sequenced sample was peripheral blood, taken before any cancer treatment. This sequence originates from a female donor older than 55 with stage I lung adenocarcinoma. The CDR3 here is CASSQVGGNGYTF. In DNA form, the CDR3 reads TGTGCCAGCAGCCAAGTGGGGGGCAACGGCTACACCTTC.